This T cell receptor (beta chain) was obtained from a study of cytomegalovirus exposure and HLA in healthy donors. This clone occurred many times. Its antigen is undetermined. The study ran its PCR with 60 Vbeta and 13 Jbeta primers. The assay was immunoSEQ multiplex PCR, and TCRdb's table has in-frame clones only and misses some. This sample has about 150,000 clones; approximately 80% occur once, and the top ten carry approximately 6%. Study-wide results and caveats: A later analysis found most CMV-associated TCR beta chains apparently HLA-restricted.

CDR1 and CDR2 from the germline V gene are SGHAT and FQNNGV. There are 15 residues in the CDR3. Trimming stripped 5 bases from V and 3 bases from J, with 14 bases between. Sample: PBMCs. This receptor was identified in a young man in good health and CMV-seropositive. V is TRBV11-2 and J is TRBJ1-3; D perhaps matches TRBD1 (6 bases). CDR3 region: CASSILWTDGNTIYF. The CDR3, as DNA: TGTGCCAGCAGCATACTCTGGACAGATGGAAACACCATATATTTT. Together with reference TRBV11-2 and TRBJ1-3, the CDR3 gives the full variable domain: EAGVAQSPRYKIIEKRQSVAFWCNPISGHATLYWYQQILGQGPKLLIQFQNNGVVDDSQLPKDRFSAERLKGVDSTLKIQPAKLEDSAVYLCASSILWTDGNTIYFGEGSWLTVV.